The 13 T cell receptor beta chains below were found in one sample sequenced in a study of T cells in Graves' hyperthyroidism and ophthalmopathy (dated by TCRdb to between 2019 and 2020). Libraries were prepared through multiplex PCR. Sequencer: Illumina HiSeq 2000. The TCR beta CDR3 regions were amplified from the RNA transcripts. The first round of RT-PCR for the TCR CDR3 was performed with the HTBI primer set and the Qiagen OneStep RT-PCR kit. TCRdb reanalyzed the raw reads on its own, using fastp at Q25 for trimming and MiXCR for clone calling, and kept in-frame beta chains. Every entry covers one CDR3 protein and lists the most common genes and DNA from its rows. The sample contains about 600,000 distinct CDR3 sequences, over 12% of them found a single time. Around 7% of the sample is taken by the ten largest. The sequenced sample consisted of blood. The receptors were sampled from a woman under 30 with Graves' ophthalmopathy.

In its sample, this clonotype was seen many times. The chain recombines TRBV2 with TRBJ2-5, with a weak D call TRBD1 (6 bases). Germline loops: CDR1 SNHLY, CDR2 FYNNEI. The V end was cut by 7 bases, the J end by 1 base, with 13 bases between. This CDR3 region has 14 residues. The CDR3 DNA reads as TGTGCCAGCATACGTGGGACATCCCAAGAGACCCAGTACTTC. As protein: CASIRGTSQETQYF.

This clonotype was counted at least ten times. V and J are TRBV12-3 or TRBV12-4 and TRBJ1-1, with D unclear. The V end was cut by 2 bases, the J end by 6 bases, with 10 bases between. The CDR3 sequence is 13 residues long. The CDR3 nucleotides are TGTGCCAGCAGTTTACGCGAGGTTTCTGAAGCTTTCTTT. Its protein is CASSLREVSEAFF.

This clonotype was found a few times. This may arise from a read error, as a much more abundant clone is one base away. In DNA form, the CDR3 reads TGTGCCTGGAGGTCCGACATCGGGTGGGATGAAAAACTGTTTTTT. Translated, it gives CAWRSDIGWDEKLFF. The V gene is TRBV30, the J gene TRBJ1-4; D is undetermined. The germline gives CDR1 GTSNPN, CDR2 SVGIG (reference sequence). The ends were cut back, 3 bases at V and 6 bases at J, with 17 bases in the middle. The CDR3 is made up of 15 amino acids.

This clonotype was observed many times. V gene TRBV27 combines with J gene TRBJ2-4; 8 positions agree with TRBD1. Germline lookup yields CDR1 MNHEY and CDR2 SMNVEV (reference sequence). This CDR3 region has 14 residues. V trimming: 6 bases; J trimming: 6 bases; junction bases outside the gene matches: 7. The CDR3 is CASRSGQGGNIQYF. The CDR3 bases are TGTGCCAGCAGGAGCGGACAGGGCGGAAACATTCAGTACTTC.

This clonotype came up a few times. This chain's CDR3 is CATQGAGQPQHF. The CDR3, as DNA: TGTGCCACCCAGGGGGCTGGCCAGCCCCAGCATTTT. V and J are TRBV24-1 and TRBJ1-5, with TRBD1 matching over 8 bases. The CDR3 is 12 amino acids. Trimming at V came to 9 bases and at J to 7 bases, leaving 4 bases not matched to a gene. CDR1 and CDR2 from the germline V gene are KGHDR and SFDVKD.

CDR3 residues: CSVLSDTQYF. CDR3 nucleotide sequence: TGCAGCGTCCTGTCCGATACGCAGTATTTT. The rearrangement uses TRBV29-1 and TRBJ2-3; D unresolved. CDR1 is SQVTM and CDR2 is ANQGSEA in the germline V gene. The V end was cut by 6 bases, the J end by 6 bases, with 7 bases between. The length of the CDR3 is 10 residues.

The sample holds many counts of this clonotype. This sequence joins TRBV7-3 and TRBJ2-1; D possibly corresponds to TRBD1 (6 bases). CDR3 length: 14 residues. Germline loops: CDR1 SGHTA, CDR2 FQGTGA. V lost 2 bases and J lost 4, with 9 bases in between. CDR3 nucleotide sequence: TGTGCCAGCAGCTTAGACAGGAGATACAATGAGCAGTTCTTC. It yields the protein CASSLDRRYNEQFF.

This clonotype was seen repeatedly, ten times or more. The chain is built from TRBV19 and TRBJ1-5; D call uncertain. Trimming took 4 bases from V and 2 from J, leaving 12 bases between them. The CDR3 is made up of 15 amino acids. CDR1 is LNHDA, CDR2 SQIVND, per germline (reference sequence). CDR3: CASSTVGPRNQPQHF. CDR3 nucleotide sequence: TGTGCCAGTAGTACCGTCGGACCGCGCAATCAGCCCCAGCATTTT.

This chain connects TRBV7-9 to TRBJ2-7; 12 nucleotides align to TRBD2. There are 16 residues in the CDR3. The ends lost 0 bases at V and 6 bases at J; junction bases unmatched: 6. The germline V gene encodes CDR1 SEHNR and CDR2 FQNEAQ (reference sequence). The CDR3 DNA reads as TGTGCCAGCAGCTTAGCGCTAGGACTAGCGGGGCCCGAGCAGTACTTC. Translation gives CASSLALGLAGPEQYF.

This clonotype was seen repeatedly, ten times or more. The genes are TRBV30 and TRBJ2-3; D possibly corresponds to TRBD1 (5 bases). Germline V lookup: CDR1 GTSNPN, CDR2 SVGIG (reference sequence). The CDR3 is 12 amino acids. Trimming removed 0 bases at V and 4 bases at J, with 5 bases between. This chain's CDR3 is CAWSVGADTQYF. The DNA of the CDR3 is TGTGCCTGGAGTGTAGGGGCAGATACGCAGTATTTT.

This clonotype has more than one count but fewer than ten. V gene TRBV7-9 combines with J gene TRBJ2-5, with a tentative D call TRBD2 (6 bases). V lost 7 bases, J lost 0 bases, and 15 bases lay in between. The CDR3 is 15 amino acids. CDR1 is SEHNR and CDR2 is FQNEAQ in the germline V gene (reference sequence). CDR3 residues: CASTSPTSYQETQYF. CDR3 in DNA: TGTGCCAGCACTAGTCCGACTAGTTACCAAGAGACCCAGTACTTC.

This clonotype was seen a single time. This chain links TRBV7-2 with TRBJ2-2; 9 bases are shared with TRBD1. The V gene's germline CDR1 is SGHTA and CDR2 FQGNSA. The CDR3 is 17 amino acids. V was pared by 3 bases and J by 6 bases, with 11 bases of the junction left unmatched. DNA for the CDR3: TGTGCCAGCAGCTTCATCCTGGGACAGGGAGGCTCCGGGGAGCTGTTTTTT. Its protein is CASSFILGQGGSGELFF.

This clonotype appeared many times. The chain joins TRBV12-3 or TRBV12-4 to TRBJ1-4; 7 bases are a match to TRBD1. J gave up 6 bases and V 6 bases, and 7 bases lay outside the gene matches. The CDR3 spans 14 residues. CDR3 region: CASSPRQGDEKLFF. The CDR3 nucleotides are TGTGCCAGCAGCCCCAGACAGGGAGATGAAAAACTGTTTTTT.